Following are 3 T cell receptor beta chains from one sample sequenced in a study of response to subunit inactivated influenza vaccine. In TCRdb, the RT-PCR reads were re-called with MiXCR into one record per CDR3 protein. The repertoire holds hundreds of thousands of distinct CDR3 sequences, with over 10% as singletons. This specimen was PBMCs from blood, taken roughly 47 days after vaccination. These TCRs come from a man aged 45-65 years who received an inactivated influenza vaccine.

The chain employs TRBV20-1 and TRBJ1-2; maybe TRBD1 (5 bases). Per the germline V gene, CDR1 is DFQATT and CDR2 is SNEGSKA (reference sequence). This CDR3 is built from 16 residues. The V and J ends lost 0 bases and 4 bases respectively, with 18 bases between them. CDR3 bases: TGCAGTGCTAGAGACGCAGGGCATTTAGATACCTATGGCTACACCTTC. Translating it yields CSARDAGHLDTYGYTF.

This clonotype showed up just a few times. The DNA for the CDR3 is TGCAGTGCTAGTACGCTCACTAACTATGGCTACACCTTC. Its translation is CSASTLTNYGYTF. V usage is TRBV20-1 and J usage is TRBJ1-2, with D unresolved. The CDR3 consists of 13 residues. Germline CDR1 is DFQATT and CDR2 is SNEGSKA (reference sequence). Trimming took 3 bases from V and 0 from J, leaving 8 bases between them.

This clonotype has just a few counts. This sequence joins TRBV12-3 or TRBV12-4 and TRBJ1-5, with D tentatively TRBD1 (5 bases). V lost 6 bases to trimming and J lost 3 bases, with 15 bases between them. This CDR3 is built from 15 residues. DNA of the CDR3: TGTGCCAGCAGCCCCGGCCAGGGCTACAATCAGCCCCAGCATTTT. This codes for CASSPGQGYNQPQHF.